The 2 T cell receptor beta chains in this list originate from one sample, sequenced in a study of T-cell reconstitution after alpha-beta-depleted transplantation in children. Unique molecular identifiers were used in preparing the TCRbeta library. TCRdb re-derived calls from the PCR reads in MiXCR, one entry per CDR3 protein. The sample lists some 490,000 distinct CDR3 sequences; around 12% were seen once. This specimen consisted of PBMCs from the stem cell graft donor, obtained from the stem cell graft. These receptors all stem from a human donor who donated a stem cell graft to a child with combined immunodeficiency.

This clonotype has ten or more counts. The CDR3 sequence: CASSTGGYYEQYF. CDR3 DNA: TGTGCCAGCAGTACGGGAGGGTACTACGAGCAGTACTTC. The chain combines TRBV12-3 or TRBV12-4 with TRBJ2-7; 8 bases line up with TRBD2. This CDR3 is built from 13 residues. V trimming: 5 bases; J trimming: 3 bases; junction bases outside the gene matches: 3.

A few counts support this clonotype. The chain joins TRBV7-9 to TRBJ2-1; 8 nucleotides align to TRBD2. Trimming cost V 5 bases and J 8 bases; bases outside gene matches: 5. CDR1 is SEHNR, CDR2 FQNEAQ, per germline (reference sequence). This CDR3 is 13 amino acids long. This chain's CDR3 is CASSRMTSDEQFF. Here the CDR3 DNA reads TGTGCCAGCAGCCGAATGACTAGCGATGAGCAGTTCTTC.